A selection of T cell receptor beta chains follows, all from one sample in a study of T cells expressing NK-cell markers. From the 5' RACE reads, TCRdb lists one entry per CDR3 protein and no DNA. The specimen's table records around 550,000 distinct CDR3 sequences. The sample comprised blood T cells: a sorted CD56 or NKG2C T cell subset, CD4+ or CD8+ T cells, or bulk PBMC T cells (not recorded which). All receptors derive from a man younger than 30 in good health. CDR3s include the opening cysteine and the closing phenylalanine or tryptophan.

TRBV20-1	TRBJ2-7	CSARTSGVYEQYF
TRBV9	TRBJ2-3	CASSSPPLALSIDTQYF
TRBV20-1	TRBJ2-1	CSARGRRDEQFF
TRBV20-1	TRBJ2-7	CSAREQIAGAPYEQYF
TRBV6-5	TRBJ1-1	CASSYGQGDTEAFF
TRBV20-1	TRBJ1-5	CSASGWRGDSNQPQHF
TRBV29-1	TRBJ1-4	CSVENRGSNEKLFF
TRBV20-1	TRBJ1-2	CSADLRLLNYGYTF
TRBV4-2	TRBJ2-5	CASSQVATGGRETQYF
TRBV15	TRBJ2-3	CATKAGTETDTQYF
TRBV24-1	TRBJ2-1	CATSDSFREAYNEQFF
TRBV20-1	TRBJ1-5	CSAKEVGFGNNQPQHF
TRBV12-3/TRBV12-4	TRBJ2-7	CASSFGWLDRSYEQYF
TRBV15	TRBJ2-5	CATSRESLLAGYETQYF
TRBV7-2	TRBJ2-5	CASVGGGRQTQYF
TRBV10-1	TRBJ2-2	CASSGPREREMGTGELFF
TRBV5-4	TRBJ2-5	CASSPKTRTGFQETQYF
TRBV6-2/TRBV6-3	TRBJ1-5	CASSGTTGSNQPQHF
TRBV5-1	TRBJ1-6	CASSLGQLHSPLHF
TRBV6-5	TRBJ1-1	CASPAPGNTEAFF
TRBV3-1	TRBJ1-5	CASSPDTFNQPQHF
TRBV27	TRBJ1-2	CASSFYAGVIYGYTF
TRBV6-1	TRBJ2-1	CASRRTGDHEQFF
TRBV6-1	TRBJ2-1	CATRRLAERNEQFF
TRBV5-1	TRBJ1-5	CASSAGAGESQPQHF
TRBV6-5	TRBJ2-4	CASSSTGNIQYF
TRBV20-1	TRBJ2-1	CSASVVGYNEQFF
TRBV5-1	TRBJ2-1	CASSPWWSGNEQFF
TRBV12-3/TRBV12-4	TRBJ1-1	CASTQGSREAFF